These 2 T cell receptor beta chains share one sample of origin, sequenced in a study of blood T cells in healthy people across ages. With a J-beta primer mix and a sample-barcoded 5' primer, a second PCR ran 7 to 11 cycles. Each CDR3 protein is one row after TCRdb ran MiXCR on the 5' RACE reads. The data show around 670,000 distinct CDR3 sequences, with approximately 30% seen just once and around a sixth held by the top ten. Specimen: blood. The source is a woman of 80 years or more in good health.

In this sample, this clonotype turned up a few times. This sequence joins TRBV5-5 and TRBJ2-3; D is unresolved. This CDR3 region has 14 residues. Trimming cost V 0 bases and J 6 bases, with 11 bases left between them. Per the germline V gene, CDR1 is SGHKS and CDR2 is YYEKEE (reference sequence). The DNA for the CDR3 is TGTGCCAGCAGCTTGGACGGCGGTAGGGATACGCAGTATTTT. It encodes CASSLDGGRDTQYF.

This clonotype came up many times. The chain carries TRBV27 and TRBJ1-2; no firm D call. The V end lost 7 bases, the J end lost 5 bases, and 17 bases lay between the germline ends. Germline CDR1 reads MNHEY; CDR2 reads SMNVEV (reference sequence). The CDR3 has 14 amino acids. The CDR3 loop is CASKDPGSAYGYTF. The CDR3, as DNA: TGTGCCAGCAAAGACCCTGGTTCGGCGTATGGCTACACCTTC.